This T cell receptor beta chain was documented in a study of cytomegalovirus exposure and HLA in healthy donors. Study information: Drawn from HLA-typed donors, 83 million or so unique TCRs were held in an early data release.

Study-wide results and caveats: Sequences of the TCR beta chain were said to predict the HLA-A and HLA-B alleles of most subjects accurately. Published work reported that the classifier diagnosed cytomegalovirus status with high specificity and sensitivity.

With respect to this clone: Its antigen is currently unknown.

V lost 2 bases and J lost 4; bases outside the gene matches: 5. The CDR3 sequence is 14 residues long. Germline CDR1 reads SGHKS; CDR2 reads YYEKEE (reference sequence). The PCR had 60 Vbeta and 13 Jbeta primers. TCRdb keeps only in-frame clones here, not all; method: immunoSEQ multiplex PCR. Counted here are over 150,000 clones, around four fifths occurring once; the ten biggest clones make up about 12%. The rearrangement uses TRBV5-5 and TRBJ2-7; TRBD1 agrees at 8 bases. Sequencing was carried out using PBMCs. This TCR came from a woman aged 45-60 years in good health and CMV-seropositive. The CDR3 loop reads CASSFFQGAYEQYF. Written as DNA, the CDR3 is TGTGCCAGCAGCTTTTTTCAGGGGGCTTACGAGCAGTACTTC. Full variable domain (missing parts from reference TRBV5-5 and TRBJ2-7): DAGVTQSPTHLIKTRGQQVTLRCSPISGHKSVSWYQQVLGQGPQFIFQYYEKEERGRGNFPDRFSARQFPNYSSELNVNALLLGDSALYLCASSFFQGAYEQYFGPGTRLTVT.